This T cell receptor (beta chain) was sequenced during a study of control samples from healthy donors and cancer patients. The CDR3 has 12 amino acids. V shed 8 bases and J shed 7 bases, with 15 bases lying between them. Germline values: CDR1 MNHEY, CDR2 SVGAGI. Profiled with immunoSEQ multiplex PCR; TCRdb holds only in-frame clones, not every one. Here the sample spans over 85,000 clones, about 89% being singletons. The clonotype was recovered from a woman aged 45-60 years with colorectal cancer. The chain combines TRBV6-5 with TRBJ2-7; tentatively, D is TRBD2 (5 bases). The sequenced material came from PBMCs. CDR3 DNA sequence: TGTGCCAGCCGACATCCAACGGGGGAGCAGTACGTC. Translating gives CASRHPTGEQYV.